The 21 T cell receptor beta chains listed next were all sequenced from one sample in a study of cytomegalovirus exposure and HLA in healthy donors. The PCR used 60 Vbeta and 13 Jbeta primers. Sequencing was performed with immunoSEQ multiplex PCR; in TCRdb, only in-frame clones are kept and a portion is missing. This sample has approximately 140,000 clones, with more than 55% found just once. Sequencing was carried out using PBMCs. Receptors originate from a woman aged 55-70 years in good health and CMV-seronegative.

V and J are TRBV29-1 and TRBJ2-7, with a tentative D call TRBD2 (6 bases). V gave up 7 bases and J gave up 6 bases, with 19 bases separating them. The germline CDR1 and CDR2 sequences are SQVTM and ANQGSEA. The CDR3 totals 13 residues. CDR3 nucleotide sequence: TGCAGCGCTTCCCTCTCCGGGAGTGGCGAGCAGTACTTC. It yields the protein CSASLSGSGEQYF.

The genes are TRBV5-4 and TRBJ2-1; possibly TRBD2 for D (5 bases). The CDR3 extends over 15 amino acids. The V end lost 0 bases, the J end lost 8 bases, and 15 bases lay between the germline ends. From germline, CDR1 is SGHNT and CDR2 YYREEE (reference sequence). The CDR3 DNA reads TGTGCCAGCAGCTTGGGTATGAGGGTGAGCGATGAGCAGTTCTTC. Translation gives CASSLGMRVSDEQFF.

A few counts support this clone. The chain recombines TRBV5-1 with TRBJ1-2; 9 positions match TRBD1. The CDR3 runs to 15 residues. Germline lookup yields CDR1 SGHRS and CDR2 YFSETQ. With V trimmed by 1 base and J by 2 bases, 3 bases remained unmatched. Here the CDR3 reads CASSLSGTGNYGYTF. CDR3 DNA: TGCGCCAGCAGCTTGAGCGGGACAGGGAACTATGGCTACACCTTC.

The rearrangement uses TRBV19 and TRBJ2-2; TRBD2 agrees at 10 bases. The CDR3 runs to 15 residues. Germline V gene lookup returns CDR1 LNHDA and CDR2 SQIVND (reference sequence). With 2 bases clipped from V and 4 bases from J, the junction kept 1 base outside the gene matches. As DNA, the CDR3 is TGTGCCAGTAGTATATTAGCGGGGGGCACCGGGGAGCTGTTTTTT. Protein: CASSILAGGTGELFF.

This clone was detected only a few times. The V gene is TRBV15, the J gene TRBJ1-1; 7 positions match TRBD1. Germline V gene lookup returns CDR1 LNHNV and CDR2 YYDKDF (reference sequence). Trimming cost V 0 bases and J 4 bases; bases outside gene matches: 11. The CDR3 runs to 17 residues. The DNA for the CDR3 is TGTGCCACCAGCAGAGACCTTTACAGGGGACAGCCCACTGAAGCTTTCTTT. Translated, it gives CATSRDLYRGQPTEAFF. Full variable domain (outside the CDR3, taken from reference TRBV15 and TRBJ1-1): DAMVIQNPRYQVTQFGKPVTLSCSQTLNHNVMYWYQQKSSQAPKLLFHYYDKDFNNEADTPDNFQSRRPNTSFCFLDIRSPGLGDTAMYLCATSRDLYRGQPTEAFFGQGTRLTVV.

Only a few counts were recorded for this clone. V and J are TRBV6-6 and TRBJ2-7; 14 bases fit TRBD2. The V gene's germline CDR1 is MNHNY and CDR2 SVGAGI (reference sequence). The CDR3 is 14 amino acids. V trimming: 6 bases; J trimming: 4 bases; junction bases outside the gene matches: 2. The CDR3 DNA reads as TGTGCCAGCAGCCGACTAGCGGGGGGGTACGAGCAGTACTTC. Encoded protein: CASSRLAGGYEQYF.

A few counts support this clone. V usage is TRBV19 and J usage is TRBJ1-3, with no clear D. The length of the CDR3 is 12 residues. Trimming cost V 9 bases and J 5 bases, with 11 bases left between them. Germline assignment: CDR1 LNHDA and CDR2 SQIVND (reference sequence). The chain's CDR3 is CASGIPRNTIYF. Here the CDR3 DNA reads TGTGCCAGCGGGATTCCCCGAAACACCATATATTTT.

The chain is built from TRBV5-1 and TRBJ1-4; D possibly corresponds to TRBD1 (6 bases). Germline-derived CDR1 and CDR2 are SGHRS and YFSETQ. The CDR3 is 15 amino acids. The germline V and J ends were trimmed by 4 bases and 0 bases, with 10 bases remaining between them. The CDR3 loop reads CASSPGQSTNEKLFF. DNA of the CDR3: TGCGCCAGCAGCCCAGGACAGTCAACTAATGAAAAACTGTTTTTT.

The J gene is TRBJ2-1, the V gene TRBV2, with 11 bases aligning to TRBD2. CDR1 SNHLY and CDR2 FYNNEI come from the germline V gene. V lost 0 bases, J lost 8 bases, and 9 bases stayed unmatched. The CDR3 has 17 residues. The CDR3 bases are TGTGCCAGCAGTGAAGCCTATAGCGGGGGGGCTTTGGATGAGCAGTTCTTC. Translation gives CASSEAYSGGALDEQFF.

CDR3 sequence reads: CASSIVPHYNEQFF. The CDR3 DNA reads TGTGCCAGTAGTATAGTTCCCCACTACAATGAGCAGTTCTTC. J is TRBJ2-1 and V is TRBV19; no reliable D call. The CDR3 contains 14 residues. Germline lookup yields CDR1 LNHDA and CDR2 SQIVND (reference sequence). The V and J ends lost 1 base and 3 bases respectively, with 7 bases between them.

The gene calls are TRBV28 and TRBJ1-5; D is unclear. Germline CDR1 is MDHEN and CDR2 is SYDVKM. The CDR3 has 15 residues. The V gene lost 1 base and the J gene lost 4 bases, with 11 bases spanning the gap. The CDR3, as DNA: TGTGCCAGCAGTTTATCGTCGGGTGGGAATCAGCCCCAGCATTTT. Encoded protein: CASSLSSGGNQPQHF.

The V and J genes are TRBV19 and TRBJ2-7; possibly TRBD2 for D (5 bases). Germline CDR1 reads LNHDA; CDR2 reads SQIVND (reference sequence). This CDR3 has 13 residues. V was shortened by 6 bases and J by 4 bases, with 13 bases between the two germline ends. CDR3 sequence: CASRTTGSYEQYF. The CDR3 nucleotides read TGTGCCAGTAGAACGACGGGATCTTACGAGCAGTACTTC.

With respect to this clone: Relative to the germline gene, one junction end is altered; a read error may explain this. The chain couples TRBV7-2 to TRBJ2-1, with TRBD2 matching 11 bases. Germline CDR1 reads SGHTA; CDR2 reads FQGNSA. The CDR3 has 14 residues. DNA of the CDR3: TGTGCCAGCAGTTTAGCGGGGGGGCCGAATGAGCAGTTCTTC. Amino acids: CASSLAGGPNEQFF.

The CDR3 reads CASSENTGGNSPLHF. CDR3 DNA sequence: TGTGCCAGCAGTGAAAATACAGGGGGTAATTCACCCCTCCACTTT. V is TRBV2 and J is TRBJ1-6; 8 bases agree with TRBD1. This CDR3 has 15 amino acids. V gave up 2 bases and J gave up 6 bases; unmatched junction bases: 3. Germline V gene sequence: CDR1 SNHLY, CDR2 FYNNEI.

This chain joins TRBV28 and TRBJ2-6, with TRBD2 as a possible D gene (6 bases). The V end lost 5 bases, the J end lost 4 bases, and 9 bases lay between the germline ends. This CDR3 is built from 14 residues. Germline V gene sequence: CDR1 MDHEN, CDR2 SYDVKM. CDR3 DNA sequence: TGTGCCAGCAGTCCCGGGGGAGGGGCCAACGTCCTGACTTTC. It is translated as CASSPGGGANVLTF.

V and J are TRBV2 and TRBJ1-4, with 7 bases lining up with TRBD1. The J segment lost 8 bases and the V segment lost 8 bases, leaving 11 bases of the junction unmatched. The CDR3 contains 14 residues. Germline V gene data show CDR1 as SNHLY and CDR2 as FYNNEI. CDR3 in amino acids: CASSRRQGREKLFF. The DNA for the CDR3 is TGTGCCAGCTCAAGGAGACAGGGCCGCGAAAAACTGTTTTTT.

This chain joins TRBV2 and TRBJ2-1, with a tentative D call TRBD1 (5 bases). This CDR3 is 16 amino acids long. V was trimmed by 7 bases and J by 2 bases, leaving 18 bases between them. From germline, CDR1 is SNHLY and CDR2 FYNNEI. The DNA of the CDR3 is TGTGCCAGCATCTCCAACAGGCCACAAACCTACAATGAGCAGTTCTTC. Translation gives CASISNRPQTYNEQFF.

V and J are TRBV19 and TRBJ1-5; D unresolved. The germline V and J ends were trimmed by 0 bases and 0 bases, with 3 bases remaining between them. From germline, CDR1 is LNHDA and CDR2 SQIVND (reference sequence). The CDR3 has 14 amino acids. CDR3 protein: CASSIDRSNQPQHF. The CDR3 coding sequence is TGTGCCAGTAGTATAGATCGTAGCAATCAGCCCCAGCATTTT.

This clone was seen a few times. The V and J genes are TRBV11-2 and TRBJ2-1; 12 positions agree with TRBD2. This CDR3 has 16 amino acids. Germline values: CDR1 SGHAT, CDR2 FQNNGV. The V segment lost 1 base and the J segment 7 bases; nucleotides outside the gene matches: 5. The CDR3 here is CASSLGLAGGPNEQFF. CDR3 DNA sequence: TGTGCCAGCAGCTTAGGGCTAGCGGGAGGGCCAAATGAGCAGTTCTTC.

The V gene is TRBV5-1, the J gene TRBJ2-2, with 8 bases matching TRBD1. Germline values: CDR1 SGHRS, CDR2 YFSETQ. The CDR3 is 15 amino acids. Germline trimming cut 1 base from V and 5 bases from J; bases unmatched to any gene: 4. The CDR3 nucleotides read TGCGCCAGCAGCTTGAGGACAGGGAAGACCGGGGAGCTGTTTTTT. Translating it yields CASSLRTGKTGELFF.

This clone was detected a few times. Other DNA sequences in the same sample also yield this CDR3. The chain recombines TRBV7-6 with TRBJ2-3, with TRBD2 matching 7 bases. The V segment lost 2 bases and the J segment 0 bases; nucleotides outside the gene matches: 5. This CDR3 spans 16 amino acids. Per germline, CDR1 SGHVS and CDR2 FNYEAQ. CDR3 in DNA: TGTGCCAGCAGCTTACTCCTAGCGGCTAGCACAGATACGCAGTATTTT. Translated: CASSLLLAASTDTQYF.